This TCR beta chain was recovered during a study of CD8 T cells in ankylosing spondylitis. With molecular barcodes, quantitative 5'-RACE was used to make the TCR beta libraries. TCRdb re-analysed the 5' RACE reads in MiXCR, keeping a single row per CDR3 protein. The table has 250,000 to 400,000 distinct CDR3 sequences, under 14% seen once. This clonotype was counted many times. Its antigen is currently unknown. V trimming: 4 bases; J trimming: 4 bases; junction bases outside the gene matches: 4. This CDR3 has 15 residues. Germline assignment: CDR1 SGHRS and CDR2 YFSETQ. Overall study results and limits: Prior work had noted some motif variants in reactive arthritis blood and synovial fluid. Significantly higher representation of disease-linked clones was reported for matched ankylosing spondylitis synovial fluid. A motif in TCR beta, a set of roughly eight highly homologous variants, appeared characteristic of ankylosing spondylitis blood.

V is TRBV5-1 and J is TRBJ2-3; 12 bases map to TRBD2. The sequencing input was blood, either unsorted or a sorted T cell fraction (not recorded which). The TCR comes from a female donor with ankylosing spondylitis or in good health (not recorded which). CDR3 in amino acids: CASSTRLAGADTQYF. CDR3 coding DNA: TGCGCCAGCAGCACACGACTAGCGGGAGCAGATACGCAGTATTTT. Supplemented by reference TRBV5-1 and TRBJ2-3, the full variable domain reads KAGVTQTPRYLIKTRGQQVTLSCSPISGHRSVSWYQQTPGQGLQFLFEYFSETQRNKGNFPGRFSGRQFSNSRSEMNVSTLELGDSALYLCASSTRLAGADTQYFGPGTRLTVL.